The clone carrying this T cell receptor (beta chain) was seen repeatedly, ten times or more. These data are taken from a study of T-cell memory formation after mild COVID-19. TCRdb re-called the 5' RACE reads with MiXCR, one entry per CDR3 protein. The profile shows some 210,000 distinct CDR3 sequences, around 18% of them singletons. Losses at the gene ends were 5 bases for V and 4 bases for J; bases not matched to a gene: 2. The CDR3 runs 14 residues. Germline CDR1 reads SGHRS; CDR2 reads YFSETQ. The source is an adult woman who had mild COVID-19 (a few samples of this study predate the infection). Cell type and time point are not known. The sequencing sample was made of PBMCs or a T cell subset sorted from them (not recorded which). The V gene is TRBV5-1, the J gene TRBJ2-5, with 13 bases fitting TRBD2. CDR3 in DNA: TGCGCCAGCAGGGGACTAGCGGGATCAGAGACCCAGTACTTC. Translation: CASRGLAGSETQYF.